This is a list of T cell receptor beta chains from one sample in a study of neoadjuvant anti-PD-1 for oral cavity cancer. Clones were sequenced by immunoSEQ multiplex PCR, and TCRdb holds only the in-frame ones, with some missing. This table has 6,500 to 8,000 clones, 74% appearing once. This specimen was PBMCs, taken before nivolumab (anti-PD-1) treatment. These receptors were collected from a person between 40 and 79 years old with oral cavity squamous cell carcinoma. Each CDR3 is given with its conserved first and last residue. Fields, in order: J gene, D gene, clone size, V gene, CDR3 DNA, CDR3 protein. The D gene is left open where the match is weak. Expanded clones get a size class; other rows say once, few or many, or leave the size out.

>TRBJ1-2|-|-|TRBV7-9
TGTGCCAGCAGCTTAGCGTGGTCAGGGCTTGGCTACACCTTC
CASSLAWSGLGYTF
>TRBJ1-5|TRBD1|-|TRBV6-1
TGTGCCAGCAACGACAGGGCCAATCAGCCCCAGCATTTT
CASNDRANQPQHF
>TRBJ1-3|-|few|TRBV4-2
TGTGCCAGCAGCCAAGATTCGGCAGGGACTGGAAACACCATATATTTT
CASSQDSAGTGNTIYF
>TRBJ1-2|TRBD1|once|TRBV4-3
TGCGCCAGCAGCCAAGATAGAGGGGGCATTGGCTACACCTTC
CASSQDRGGIGYTF
>TRBJ2-5|TRBD1|-|TRBV9
TGTGCCAGCAGCGTAGGGCAGGGGGCTAGGGAGACCCAGTACTTC
CASSVGQGARETQYF
>TRBJ1-6|TRBD1|-|TRBV18
TGTGCCAGCTCACCAACGTCCGGGACAGATAATTCACCCCTCCACTTT
CASSPTSGTDNSPLHF
>TRBJ2-2|-|once|TRBV5-4
TGTGCCAGCAGCTTAGGTTCAGGGAACACCGGGGAGCTGTTTTTT
CASSLGSGNTGELFF
>TRBJ2-3|-|-|TRBV9
TGTGCCAGCAGCGGAGAGGGCTGGGACACAGATACGCAGTATTTT
CASSGEGWDTDTQYF
>TRBJ2-4|-|-|TRBV4-3
TGCGCCAGCAGCCAAGATGGGGGGGGGCAGCCACAGAACATTCAGTACTTC
CASSQDGGGQPQNIQYF
>TRBJ2-2|TRBD1|-|TRBV28
TGTGCCAGCAGCCGGCGGACAGGGGGGAACACCGGGGAGCTGTTTTTT
CASSRRTGGNTGELFF
>TRBJ2-5|TRBD2|-|TRBV28
TGTGCCAGCAGTCCGGGAGGACGGATCCAAGAGACCCAGTACTTC
CASSPGGRIQETQYF
>TRBJ1-2|-|-|TRBV19
TGTGCCAGTAGTTTCAGGGGTGACTATGGCTACACCTTC
CASSFRGDYGYTF
>TRBJ2-1|TRBD1|-|TRBV10-1
TGCGCCAGCAGTGAGTCGCGACAGGGGTTCAATGAGCAGTTCTTC
CASSESRQGFNEQFF
>TRBJ1-6|TRBD1|few|TRBV11-3
TGTGCCAGCAGCTCCGGGACAGTTAATTCACCCCTCCACTTT
CASSSGTVNSPLHF
>TRBJ1-2|TRBD1|-|TRBV6-5
TGTGCCAGCAGTTATTACCTGACAGGGAGGGAGGGCTACACCTTC
CASSYYLTGREGYTF
>TRBJ1-3|-|-|TRBV5-4
TGTGCCAGCAGCTTGGACGGACAGAACTCTGGAAACACCATATATTTT
CASSLDGQNSGNTIYF
>TRBJ2-3|-|-|TRBV6-5
TGTGCCAGCAGAACGACAGGCACAGATACGCAGTATTTT
CASRTTGTDTQYF
>TRBJ1-3|-|-|TRBV13
TGTGCCAGCAGCGGGGGCCCGGTTTTCAGCTCTGGAAACACCATATATTTT
CASSGGPVFSSGNTIYF
>TRBJ1-3|TRBD1|few|TRBV6-5
TGTGCCAGCAGTTTACTCACAGGGGTCGGAAACACCATATATTTT
CASSLLTGVGNTIYF
>TRBJ2-2|-|-|TRBV6-5
TGTGCCAGCAGATGGGGGTGGACCGGGGAGCTGTTTTTT
CASRWGWTGELFF
>TRBJ1-6|-|-|TRBV9
TGTGCCAGCAGCGTAGATGAGGGCAGGGATAATTCACCCCTCCACTTT
CASSVDEGRDNSPLHF
>TRBJ1-4|-|-|TRBV4-3
TGCGCCAGCAGCCAAGACGAAACGGAGAATGAAAAACTGTTTTTT
CASSQDETENEKLFF
>TRBJ1-1|-|-|TRBV29-1
TGCAGCGTTGGAAACCCCAGGGGCACTGAAGCTTTCTTT
CSVGNPRGTEAFF
>TRBJ2-4|TRBD1|medium-sized|TRBV5-4
TGTGCCAGCAGCTTTTGGACAGGATCTAAAAACATTCAGTACTTC
CASSFWTGSKNIQYF
>TRBJ2-7|-|-|TRBV4-3
TGCGCCAGCAGCCAAGATGCCCGGGATGGCGGCGAGCAGTACTTC
CASSQDARDGGEQYF
>TRBJ2-5|-|-|TRBV29-1
TGCAGCGTTGATACGGGGGCTAGCAAGACCCAGTACTTC
CSVDTGASKTQYF
>TRBJ1-6|TRBD1|-|TRBV28
TGTGCCAGCAGTCCAACAGGGGGAACTTCACCCCTCCACTTT
CASSPTGGTSPLHF
>TRBJ1-2|-|-|TRBV20-1
TGCAGTGCTGGGATGGGAGGGGGCTACACCTTC
CSAGMGGGYTF
>TRBJ2-2|TRBD1|-|TRBV25-1
TGTGCCAGCGCCGACAGGGGGAAGGGCGGGGAGCTGTTTTTT
CASADRGKGGELFF
>TRBJ1-1|TRBD1|-|TRBV15
TGTGCCACCAGCAAAGGGGGCGCGAACACTGAAGCTTTCTTT
CATSKGGANTEAFF
>TRBJ2-7|-|-|TRBV4-3
TGCGCCAGCAGCCAAGATTTGTCAGTATTTACCTACGAGCAGTACTTC
CASSQDLSVFTYEQYF
>TRBJ1-1|-|-|TRBV19
TGTGCCAGTAGTATGGGAGAACCCCTCACTGAAGCTTTCTTT
CASSMGEPLTEAFF
>TRBJ2-1|TRBD1|-|TRBV7-8
TGTGCCAGCAGCCAAATGCGGACAGGGCTTTACTACAATGAGCAGTTCTTC
CASSQMRTGLYYNEQFF
>TRBJ2-1|-|-|TRBV6-5
TGTGCCAGCGGGCCCAGACGGTCCTACAATGAGCAGTTCTTC
CASGPRRSYNEQFF
>TRBJ2-7|TRBD1|-|TRBV19
TGTGCCAGTAGTACCCGACAGGGGGTATACGAGCAGTACTTC
CASSTRQGVYEQYF
>TRBJ2-5|-|-|TRBV5-4
TGTGCCAGCAGTTTTACAGGGATACAAGAGACCCAGTACTTC
CASSFTGIQETQYF
>TRBJ2-7|-|-|TRBV25-1
TGTGCCAGCCGGAGCTCCTACGAGCAGTACTTC
CASRSSYEQYF
>TRBJ1-4|TRBD1|-|TRBV5-4
TGTGCCGGCAGCGTGGACCGGGACAGGATTTTCGAAAAACTGTTTTTT
CAGSVDRDRIFEKLFF
>TRBJ1-3|-|few|TRBV2
TGTGCCAGCAGTGGACCTTCGGGAAACACCATATATTTT
CASSGPSGNTIYF
>TRBJ2-2|TRBD1|-|TRBV4-3
TGCGCCAGCAGCCCACAGCCGGGACAGGCGGCCGGGGAGCTGTTTTTT
CASSPQPGQAAGELFF
>TRBJ2-5|TRBD2|-|TRBV27
TGTGCCAGCAGTCCAGAAGGACTAGCGGGTCTAGAGACCCAGTACTTC
CASSPEGLAGLETQYF
>TRBJ1-2|TRBD1|-|TRBV7-8
TGTGCCAGCAGCGGGACAGGGCTTAACTATGGCTACACCTTC
CASSGTGLNYGYTF
>TRBJ1-4|-|-|TRBV2
TGTGCCAGCAGTGATTTCGGTGAAAAACTGTTTTTT
CASSDFGEKLFF
>TRBJ2-7|-|-|TRBV4-1
TGCGCCAGCAGCCAACCCCCCGGGACCGGAACCTACGAGCAGTACTTC
CASSQPPGTGTYEQYF
>TRBJ2-7|-|-|TRBV5-1
TGCGCCAGCAGCTTGGATGCGCCCGGTCCCTACGAGCAGTACTTC
CASSLDAPGPYEQYF
>TRBJ2-7|TRBD2|-|TRBV4-1
TGCGCCAGCAGCCAGATGACTAGCGGGGGGGCGAAAGCCTACGAGCAGTACTTC
CASSQMTSGGAKAYEQYF
>TRBJ2-1|-|-|TRBV19
TGTGCCAGTAGTCCCTCGGAGGAGGTGCAGTTCTTC
CASSPSEEVQFF